Described below is a single T cell receptor (beta chain) sequence and its context. Its antigen is not known. The assay was run at survey level. The method was immunoSEQ multiplex PCR; TCRdb's version includes in-frame clones alone and lacks a portion of them. The data show roughly 30,000 clones, just under 75% seen once. This record belongs to a study of STAT5B mutations in CD4+ large granular lymphocyte leukemia. Healthy controls were blood donor buffy coats. Overall study results and limits: TRBV06-family usage was enriched in top patient clones (8/27) versus controls (2/35). Patient CD4-sorted repertoires stayed more clonal than healthy ones after leukemic-clone removal.

This CDR3 region has 12 residues. CDR1 and CDR2 (germline): MNHNY, SVGAGI (reference sequence). The trim removed 5 bases at V and 8 bases at J, leaving 2 bases unmatched. Sequences were obtained from CD4+ T cells from blood buffy coats. This chain joins TRBV6-6 and TRBJ2-1; 8 positions match TRBD1. This TCR came from a human donor in good health. CDR3 DNA: TGTGCCAGCAGTGAGACAGGGGATGAGCAGTTCTTC. The encoded protein is CASSETGDEQFF.